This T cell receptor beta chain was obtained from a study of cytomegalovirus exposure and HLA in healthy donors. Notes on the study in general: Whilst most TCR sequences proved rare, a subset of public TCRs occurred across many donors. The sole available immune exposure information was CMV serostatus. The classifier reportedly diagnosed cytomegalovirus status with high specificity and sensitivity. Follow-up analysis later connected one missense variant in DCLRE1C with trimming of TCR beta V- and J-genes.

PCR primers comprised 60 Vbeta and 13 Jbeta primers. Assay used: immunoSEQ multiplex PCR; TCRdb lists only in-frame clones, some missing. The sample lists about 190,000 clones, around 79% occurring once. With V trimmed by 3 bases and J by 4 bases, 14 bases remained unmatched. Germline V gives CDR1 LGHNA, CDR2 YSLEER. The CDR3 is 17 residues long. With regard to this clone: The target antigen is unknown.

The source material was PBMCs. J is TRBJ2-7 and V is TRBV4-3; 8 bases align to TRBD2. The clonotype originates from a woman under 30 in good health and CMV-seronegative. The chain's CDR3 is CASSQALSAGDPYEQYF. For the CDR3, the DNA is TGCGCCAGCAGCCAGGCCCTCTCAGCGGGAGATCCTTACGAGCAGTACTTC.